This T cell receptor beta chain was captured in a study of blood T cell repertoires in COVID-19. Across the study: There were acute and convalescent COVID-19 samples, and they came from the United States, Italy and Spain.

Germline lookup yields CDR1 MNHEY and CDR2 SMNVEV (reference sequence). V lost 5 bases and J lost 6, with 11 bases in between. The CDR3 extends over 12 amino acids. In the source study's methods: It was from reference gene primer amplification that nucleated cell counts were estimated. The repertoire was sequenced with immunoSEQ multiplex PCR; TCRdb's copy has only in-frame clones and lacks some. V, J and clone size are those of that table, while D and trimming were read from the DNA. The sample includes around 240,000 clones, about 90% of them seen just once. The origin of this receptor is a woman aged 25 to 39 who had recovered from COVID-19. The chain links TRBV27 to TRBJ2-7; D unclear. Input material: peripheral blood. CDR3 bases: TGTGCCAGCAGTACCCGTACGAGCGAGCAGTACTTC. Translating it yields CASSTRTSEQYF.